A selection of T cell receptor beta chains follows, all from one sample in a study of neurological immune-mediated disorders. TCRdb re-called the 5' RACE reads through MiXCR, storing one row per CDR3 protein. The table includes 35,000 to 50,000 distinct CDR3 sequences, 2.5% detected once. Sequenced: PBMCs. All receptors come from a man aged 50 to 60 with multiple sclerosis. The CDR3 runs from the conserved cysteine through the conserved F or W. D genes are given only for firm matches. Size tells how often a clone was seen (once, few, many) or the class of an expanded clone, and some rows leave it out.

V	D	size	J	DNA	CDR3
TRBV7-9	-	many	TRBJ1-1	TGTGCCAGCCTCCCCGGGGGACGGGGAGGAGTCACTGAAGCTTTCTTT	CASLPGGRGGVTEAFF
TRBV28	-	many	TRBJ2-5	TGTGCCAGCAGTTTATTGATCCAAGAGACCCAGTACTTC	CASSLLIQETQYF
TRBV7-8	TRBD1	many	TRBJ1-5	TGTGCCAGCAGCATCCGACAGGGACATCAGCCCCAGCATTTT	CASSIRQGHQPQHF
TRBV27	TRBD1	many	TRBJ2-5	TGTGCCAGCAGTTTACAGGGGGCTCTGAAAGAGACCCAGTACTTC	CASSLQGALKETQYF
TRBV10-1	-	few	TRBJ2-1	TGCGCCAGCAGTGCCAGACCCGGGGATGAGCAGTTCTTC	CASSARPGDEQFF
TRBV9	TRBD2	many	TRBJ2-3	TGTGCCAGCAGCGTAGATGGGACTAGCGGGGTGCGGAATACGCAGTATTTT	CASSVDGTSGVRNTQYF
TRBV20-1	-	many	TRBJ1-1	TGCAGTGCTAGTAACGGACAGTTGAACACTGAAGCTTTCTTT	CSASNGQLNTEAFF
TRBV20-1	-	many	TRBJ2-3	TGCAGTGCCACCGGGACCGCCGGAGATACGCAGTATTTT	CSATGTAGDTQYF
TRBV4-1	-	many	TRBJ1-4	TGCGCCAGCAGCCACGTCGCCGGCAATGAAAAACTGTTTTTT	CASSHVAGNEKLFF
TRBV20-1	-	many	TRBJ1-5	TGCAGTGCTAGGGGGGTAGTCGAAAGGGAGCCCCAGCATTTT	CSARGVVEREPQHF
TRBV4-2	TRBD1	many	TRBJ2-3	TGTGCCAGCAGTGAACAGGGGTCCACAGATACGCAGTATTTT	CASSEQGSTDTQYF
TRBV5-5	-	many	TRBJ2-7	TGTGCCAGCAGCTACACAGAGAGGGGCGATCACTACGAGCAGTACTTC	CASSYTERGDHYEQYF
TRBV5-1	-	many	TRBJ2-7	TGCGCCAGCAGCTTGGACGCTGTCCAGGGCTCTCTCCTCTCGAGAGAGCAGTACTTC	CASSLDAVQGSLLSREQYF
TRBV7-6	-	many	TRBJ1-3	TGTGCCAGCAGCGTTTACCTCTCTGGAAACACCATATATTTT	CASSVYLSGNTIYF
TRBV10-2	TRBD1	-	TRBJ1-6	TGCGCCAGCAGTGAGACAGGGGGTAAGAATTCACCCCTCCACTTT	CASSETGGKNSPLHF
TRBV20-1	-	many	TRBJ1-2	TGCAGTGCGCCTACAGGGTACGGTGGCTACACCTTC	CSAPTGYGGYTF
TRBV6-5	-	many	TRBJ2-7	TGTGCCAGCAGTTACTATTTCAGGGCCGAGCAGTACTTC	CASSYYFRAEQYF
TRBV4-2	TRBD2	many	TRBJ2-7	TGTGCCAGCAGCCTAGGGGTAGCGGGGGACTACGAGCAGTACTTC	CASSLGVAGDYEQYF
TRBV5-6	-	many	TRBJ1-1	TGTGCCAGCAGCCCGGGGACAACGAACACTGAAGCTTTCTTT	CASSPGTTNTEAFF
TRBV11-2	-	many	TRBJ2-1	TGTGCCAGCAGCGCCAGTTTCAGCGCCGTCAATGAGCAGTTCTTC	CASSASFSAVNEQFF